This T cell receptor (beta chain) was documented in a study of T cells expressing NK-cell markers. Study overall: The TCR beta repertoires originated in sorted CD3+CD56+NKG2C+, CD3+CD56+NKG2C- and CD3+CD56-NKG2C+ T cells. Findings of the study overall: What remained unclear was the HCMV specificity of expanded NKG2C+ T cell clones. Dominant NKG2C+ clonotypes were found to form roughly 1.0-7.5% of CD8+ T cells in six donors.

Looked up from germline, CDR1 is MNHEY and CDR2 is SVGEGT. The CDR3 sequence is 14 residues long. Scientists made TCR beta cDNA using 5'RACE template switching with UMIs. From the 5' RACE reads, TCRdb lists one entry per CDR3 protein and no DNA. This repertoire includes about 440,000 distinct CDR3 sequences. As regards this clonotype: Its target is unknown.

The clonotype comes from a woman aged 18 to 75 in good health. This rearrangement joins TRBV6-2 or TRBV6-3 to TRBJ2-2; the TCRdb D gene call, TRBD1, has no DNA to confirm it. Sample: blood T cells: a sorted CD56 or NKG2C T cell subset, CD4+ or CD8+ T cells, or bulk PBMC T cells (not recorded which). CDR3 loop: CAIAGTGETGELFF.